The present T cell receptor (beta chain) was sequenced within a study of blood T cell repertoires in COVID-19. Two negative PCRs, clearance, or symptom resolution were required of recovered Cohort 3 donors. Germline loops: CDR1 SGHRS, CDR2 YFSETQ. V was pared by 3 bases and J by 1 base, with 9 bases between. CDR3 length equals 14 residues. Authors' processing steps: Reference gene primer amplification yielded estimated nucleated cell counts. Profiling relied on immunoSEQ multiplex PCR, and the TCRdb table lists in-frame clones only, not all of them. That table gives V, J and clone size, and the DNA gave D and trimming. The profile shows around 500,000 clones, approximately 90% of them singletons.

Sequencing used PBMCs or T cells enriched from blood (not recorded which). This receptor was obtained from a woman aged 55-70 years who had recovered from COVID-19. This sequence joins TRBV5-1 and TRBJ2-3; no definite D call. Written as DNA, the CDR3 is TGCGCCAGCAGCTCCGGGTGGGGCACAGATACGCAGTATTTT. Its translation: CASSSGWGTDTQYF.